This TCR beta chain stems from a study of cytomegalovirus exposure and HLA in healthy donors. The study's findings and limits: In vitro experiments confirmed that three CMV-associated chains were specific for CMV antigens. For TCR beta chains, V- and J-gene trimming was later linked to a missense DCLRE1C variant. Rare TCR sequences predominated, though certain public TCRs were found in many donors.

With 60 Vbeta and 13 Jbeta primers, the PCR was carried out. TCRdb's table, derived via immunoSEQ multiplex PCR, lists solely in-frame clones and lacks some. The sample carries 190,000 or so clones, about four fifths recorded once. Comment on this clone: Its antigen is unidentified.

In germline, CDR1 is SGHRS, CDR2 YFSETQ. The CDR3 length is 16 residues. The V gene lost 2 bases and the J gene lost 3 bases, with 15 bases spanning the gap. The specimen was PBMCs. The J gene is TRBJ2-1, the V gene TRBV5-1; TRBD1 might be the D (6 bases). This clonotype was obtained from a man aged 45-65 years in good health and CMV-seronegative. This CDR3 reads CASSLRPGQDYNEQFF. The CDR3 nucleotides read TGCGCCAGCAGCTTAAGGCCGGGACAAGACTACAATGAGCAGTTCTTC.